The 5 T cell receptor beta chains listed next were all sequenced from one sample in a study of identical twins. TCRdb processed the 5' RACE reads anew with MiXCR; each CDR3 protein has one entry. The sample holds a few hundred thousand distinct CDR3 sequences, about 12% seen once. These data were likewise used in another study, on yellow fever vaccine responses in identical twins.

Material for sequencing was memory (CD45RO+) T cells sorted from blood. These receptor sequences come from a woman aged 18-29 years in good health.

This clonotype was counted a few times. The chain links TRBV7-3 to TRBJ2-4; 9 bases line up with TRBD1. The CDR3 extends over 13 amino acids. The V segment lost 3 bases and the J segment 10 bases; nucleotides outside the gene matches: 4. Looked up from germline, CDR1 is SGHTA and CDR2 is FQGTGA. The CDR3 coding sequence is TGTGCCAGCAGCTTGCTGACAGGGGGTATTCAGTACTTC. Its protein is CASSLLTGGIQYF.

The rearrangement links TRBV15 to TRBJ2-1; 9 bases agree with TRBD2. The V gene end was trimmed by 1 base and the J gene end by 4 bases; junction bases not matched to a gene: 2. The CDR3 covers 15 residues. From germline, CDR1 is LNHNV and CDR2 YYDKDF (reference sequence). CDR3: CATSRGLAAYNEQFF. The DNA for the CDR3 is TGTGCCACCAGCAGAGGACTAGCGGCTTACAATGAGCAGTTCTTC.

This clonotype was observed a handful of times. The chain has TRBV20-1 and TRBJ2-7; no reliable D call. Germline V gives CDR1 DFQATT, CDR2 SNEGSKA (reference sequence). V shed 0 bases and J shed 5 bases, with 14 bases lying between them. The CDR3 totals 14 residues. The CDR3 reads CSARDTQGSHEQYF. In nucleotides, the CDR3 is TGCAGTGCTAGAGATACCCAAGGCAGCCACGAGCAGTACTTC.

This clonotype was seen more than once but under ten times. J is TRBJ2-1 and V is TRBV27; possible D gene TRBD2, 6 bases. Germline V gene lookup returns CDR1 MNHEY and CDR2 SMNVEV (reference sequence). V lost 3 bases, J lost 4 bases, and 19 bases lay in between. The CDR3 runs to 17 residues. The CDR3 loop reads CASSLDFRRGEYNEQFF. The CDR3 DNA is TGTGCCAGCAGTTTGGACTTTCGCCGCGGGGAATACAATGAGCAGTTCTTC.

The genes are TRBV6-1 and TRBJ1-6; 9 positions agree with TRBD1. Losses at the gene ends were 6 bases for V and 10 bases for J; bases not matched to a gene: 7. The CDR3 is 14 residues long. From germline, CDR1 is MNHNS and CDR2 SASEGT. The CDR3 protein is CASSPGTGLSPLHF. The CDR3, as DNA: TGTGCCAGCAGCCCCGGGACAGGGCTCTCACCCCTCCACTTT.